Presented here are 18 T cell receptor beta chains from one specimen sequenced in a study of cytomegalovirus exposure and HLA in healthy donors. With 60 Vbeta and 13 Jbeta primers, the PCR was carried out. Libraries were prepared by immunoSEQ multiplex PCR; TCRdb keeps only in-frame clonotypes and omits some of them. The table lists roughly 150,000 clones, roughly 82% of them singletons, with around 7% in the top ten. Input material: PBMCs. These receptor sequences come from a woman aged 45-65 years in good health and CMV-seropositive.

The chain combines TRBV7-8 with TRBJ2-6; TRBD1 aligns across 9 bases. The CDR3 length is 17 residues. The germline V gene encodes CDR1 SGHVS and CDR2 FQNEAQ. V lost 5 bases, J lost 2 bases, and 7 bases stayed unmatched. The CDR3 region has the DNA TGTGCCAGCAGCCGGCCGGGACAGGGTGCTGGGGCCAACGTCCTGACTTTC. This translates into CASSRPGQGAGANVLTF.

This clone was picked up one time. This CDR3 is CASSLDPGGNTGELFF. The CDR3 bases are TGTGCCAGCAGCTTGGATCCGGGGGGGAATACCGGGGAGCTGTTTTTT. The chain carries TRBV5-4 and TRBJ2-2, with 8 bases matching TRBD2. The trim removed 0 bases at V and 5 bases at J, leaving 6 bases unmatched. The germline V gene encodes CDR1 SGHNT and CDR2 YYREEE (reference sequence). This CDR3 region has 16 residues.

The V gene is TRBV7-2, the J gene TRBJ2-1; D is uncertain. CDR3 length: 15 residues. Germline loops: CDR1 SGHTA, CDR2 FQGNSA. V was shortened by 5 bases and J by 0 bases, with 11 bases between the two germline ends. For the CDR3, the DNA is TGTGCCAGCAGCCCTTCACCGAGCTCCTACAATGAGCAGTTCTTC. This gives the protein CASSPSPSSYNEQFF.

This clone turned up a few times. CDR3 sequence (DNA): TGTGCCAGCAGCTTATCAGGGGGCGGATACGAGCAGTACTTC. Translating gives CASSLSGGGYEQYF. The V and J genes are TRBV7-9 and TRBJ2-5; 8 bases line up with TRBD1. The DNA end is more similar to TRBJ2-7, so the J call may be wrong. The CDR3 covers 14 residues. In germline, CDR1 is SEHNR, CDR2 FQNEAQ (reference sequence).

The CDR3 here is CASRGRLAARYNEQFF. Here the CDR3 DNA reads TGTGCCAGCAGAGGACGTCTAGCGGCCCGTTACAATGAGCAGTTCTTC. The chain combines TRBV5-8 with TRBJ2-1; 7 bases line up with TRBD2. The CDR3 loop spans 16 amino acids. Germline V lookup: CDR1 SGHTS, CDR2 YDEGEE. Unmatched junction bases numbered 12, after V lost 5 bases and J lost 4 bases. Filled out from reference TRBV5-8 and TRBJ2-1, the complete variable domain reads EAGVTQSPTHLIKTRGQQATLRCSPISGHTSVYWYQQALGLGLQFLLWYDEGEERNRGNFPPRFSGRQFPNYSSELNVNALELEDSALYLCASRGRLAARYNEQFFGPGTRLTVL.

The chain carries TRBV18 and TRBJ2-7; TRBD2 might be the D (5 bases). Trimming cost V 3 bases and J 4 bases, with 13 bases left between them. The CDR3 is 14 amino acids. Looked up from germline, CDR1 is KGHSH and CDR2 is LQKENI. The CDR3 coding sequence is TGTGCCAGCTCACCCCCGGACGGGGATTACGAGCAGTACTTC. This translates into CASSPPDGDYEQYF. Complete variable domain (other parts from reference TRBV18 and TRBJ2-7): NAGVMQNPRHLVRRRGQEARLRCSPMKGHSHVYWYRQLPEEGLKFMVYLQKENIIDESGMPKERFSAEFPKEGPSILRIQQVVRGDSAAYFCASSPPDGDYEQYFGPGTRLTVT.

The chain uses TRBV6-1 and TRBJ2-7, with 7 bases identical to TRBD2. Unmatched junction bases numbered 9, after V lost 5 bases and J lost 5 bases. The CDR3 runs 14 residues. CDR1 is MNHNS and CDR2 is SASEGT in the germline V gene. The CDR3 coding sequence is TGTGCCAGCAGTCCCCCGACTAGCATCAACGAGCAGTACTTC. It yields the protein CASSPPTSINEQYF.

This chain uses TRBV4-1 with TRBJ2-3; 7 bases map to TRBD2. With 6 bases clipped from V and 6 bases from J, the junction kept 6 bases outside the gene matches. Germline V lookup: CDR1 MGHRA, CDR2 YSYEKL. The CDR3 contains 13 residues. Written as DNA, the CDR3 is TGCGCCAGCAGTTGGGGGGGGATGGATACGCAGTATTTT. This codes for CASSWGGMDTQYF.

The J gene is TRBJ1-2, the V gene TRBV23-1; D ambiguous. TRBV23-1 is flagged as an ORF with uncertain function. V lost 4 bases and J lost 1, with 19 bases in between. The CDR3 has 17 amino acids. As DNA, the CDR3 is TGCGCCAGCAGTCCCTTCCCGGAGTCCCGGCGTAACTATGGCTACACCTTC. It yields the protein CASSPFPESRRNYGYTF.

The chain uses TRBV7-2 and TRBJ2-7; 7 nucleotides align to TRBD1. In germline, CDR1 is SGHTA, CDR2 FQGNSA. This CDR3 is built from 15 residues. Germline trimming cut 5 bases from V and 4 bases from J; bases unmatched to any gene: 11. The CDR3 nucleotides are TGTGCCAGCAGCGCTACGCCGGGACAGCCATACGAGCAGTACTTC. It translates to CASSATPGQPYEQYF.

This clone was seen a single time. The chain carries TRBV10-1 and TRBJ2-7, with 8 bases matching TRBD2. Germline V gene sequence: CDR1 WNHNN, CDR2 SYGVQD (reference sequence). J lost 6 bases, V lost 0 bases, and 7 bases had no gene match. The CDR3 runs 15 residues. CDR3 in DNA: TGCGCCAGCAGTGAGTCCTCCGCGGGGACTAGCGAGCAGTACTTC. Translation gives CASSESSAGTSEQYF.

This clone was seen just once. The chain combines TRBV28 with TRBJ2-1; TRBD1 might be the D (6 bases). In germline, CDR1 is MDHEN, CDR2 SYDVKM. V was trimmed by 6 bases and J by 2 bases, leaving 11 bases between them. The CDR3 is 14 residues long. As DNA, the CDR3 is TGTGCCAGCAGACGGACAGTAGCCTACAATGAGCAGTTCTTC. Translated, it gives CASRRTVAYNEQFF.

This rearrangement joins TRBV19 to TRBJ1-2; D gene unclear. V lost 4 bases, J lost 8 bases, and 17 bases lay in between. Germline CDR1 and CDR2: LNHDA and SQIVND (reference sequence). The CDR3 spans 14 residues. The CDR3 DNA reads TGTGCCAGTAGTACGAGGGATCCCCAATGGGGCTACACCTTC. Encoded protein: CASSTRDPQWGYTF.

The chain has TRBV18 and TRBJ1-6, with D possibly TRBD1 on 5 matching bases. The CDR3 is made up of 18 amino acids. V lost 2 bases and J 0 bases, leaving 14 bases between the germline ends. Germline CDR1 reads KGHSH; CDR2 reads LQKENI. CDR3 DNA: TGTGCCAGCTCACCATTAAGCCAGGGCAGCTCCTATAATTCACCCCTCCACTTT. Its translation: CASSPLSQGSSYNSPLHF.

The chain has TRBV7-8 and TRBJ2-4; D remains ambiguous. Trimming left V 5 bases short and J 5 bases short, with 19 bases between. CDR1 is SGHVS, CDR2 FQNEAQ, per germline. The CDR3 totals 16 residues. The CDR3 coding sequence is TGTGCCAGCAGCGTCCCTGAGGCGGCCGCCCAAAACATTCAGTACTTC. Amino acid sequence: CASSVPEAAAQNIQYF.

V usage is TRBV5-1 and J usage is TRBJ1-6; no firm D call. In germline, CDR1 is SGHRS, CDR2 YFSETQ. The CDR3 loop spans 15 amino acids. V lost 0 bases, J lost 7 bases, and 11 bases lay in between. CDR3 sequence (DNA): TGCGCCAGCAGCTTGGACGGTCAATCCAATTCACCCCTCCACTTT. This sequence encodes CASSLDGQSNSPLHF.

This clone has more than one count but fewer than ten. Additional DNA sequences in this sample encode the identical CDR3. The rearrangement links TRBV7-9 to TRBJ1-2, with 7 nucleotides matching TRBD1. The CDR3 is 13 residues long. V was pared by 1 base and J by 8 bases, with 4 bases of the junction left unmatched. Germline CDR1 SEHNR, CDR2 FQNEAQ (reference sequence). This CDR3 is CASSLGTGGGYTF. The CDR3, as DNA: TGTGCCAGCAGCTTAGGGACAGGAGGCGGCTACACCTTC.

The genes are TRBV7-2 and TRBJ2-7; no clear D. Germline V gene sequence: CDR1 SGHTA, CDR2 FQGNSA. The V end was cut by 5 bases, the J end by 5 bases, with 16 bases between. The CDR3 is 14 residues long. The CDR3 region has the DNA TGTGCCAGCAGCCCACATCCTCCGCCTCACGAGCAGTACTTC. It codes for CASSPHPPPHEQYF.